This TCR beta chain was observed in a study of blood T cell repertoires in COVID-19. Study-wide context: Donors in the United States, Italy and Spain gave samples during acute or convalescent COVID-19.

In the authors' workflow: For nucleated cells, counts were estimated from reference gene primer amplification. Clones were read by immunoSEQ multiplex PCR, and TCRdb kept only the in-frame ones, dropping some. V, J and clone size derive from that table, while D and trimming were established from the DNA sequence. In the table there are under 200,000 clones, approximately 84% of which are singletons. In germline, CDR1 is LNHDA, CDR2 SQIVND (reference sequence). The CDR3 sequence is 15 residues long. The trim removed 5 bases at V and 3 bases at J, leaving 2 bases unmatched. This clone was observed once.

The chain is built from TRBV19 and TRBJ2-3, with TRBD2 identical over 13 bases. The specimen sequenced was peripheral blood. The clonotype was recovered from a woman aged 45-65 years with COVID-19, enrolled during active disease. CDR3 DNA: TGTGCCAGTAGTGTGACTAGCGGGAGGACAGATACGCAGTATTTT. Its protein product is CASSVTSGRTDTQYF.